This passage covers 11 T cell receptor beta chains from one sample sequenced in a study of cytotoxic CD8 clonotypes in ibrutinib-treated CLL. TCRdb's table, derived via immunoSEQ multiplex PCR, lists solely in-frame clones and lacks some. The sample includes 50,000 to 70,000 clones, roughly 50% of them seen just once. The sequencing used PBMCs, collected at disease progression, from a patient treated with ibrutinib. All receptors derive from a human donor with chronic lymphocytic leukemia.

CDR3 in DNA: TGTGCCAGCACCCCGGGTAATCCCTCTGGGGCCAACGTCCTGACTTTC. Its protein is CASTPGNPSGANVLTF. V gene TRBV28 combines with J gene TRBJ2-6; D gene ambiguous. CDR1 MDHEN and CDR2 SYDVKM come from the germline V gene. The germline V and J ends were trimmed by 7 bases and 0 bases, with 13 bases remaining between them. The CDR3 spans 16 residues.

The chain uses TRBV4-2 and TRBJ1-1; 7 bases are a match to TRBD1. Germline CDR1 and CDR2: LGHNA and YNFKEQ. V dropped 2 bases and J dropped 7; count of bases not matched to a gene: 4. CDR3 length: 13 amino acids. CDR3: CASSQLTGYEAFF. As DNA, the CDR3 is TGTGCCAGCAGCCAACTGACAGGGTATGAAGCTTTCTTT.

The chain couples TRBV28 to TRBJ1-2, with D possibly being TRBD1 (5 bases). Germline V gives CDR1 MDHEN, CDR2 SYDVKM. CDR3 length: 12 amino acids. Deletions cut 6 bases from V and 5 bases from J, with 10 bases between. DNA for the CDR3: TGTGCCAGCAGACTCACAGGATATGGCTACACCTTC. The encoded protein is CASRLTGYGYTF.

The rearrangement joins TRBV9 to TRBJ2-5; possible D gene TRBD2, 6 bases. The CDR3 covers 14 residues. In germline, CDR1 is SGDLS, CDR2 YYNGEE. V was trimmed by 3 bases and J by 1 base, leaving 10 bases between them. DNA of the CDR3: TGTGCCAGCAGCGGTTGGACTACCCAAGAGACCCAGTACTTC. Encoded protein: CASSGWTTQETQYF.

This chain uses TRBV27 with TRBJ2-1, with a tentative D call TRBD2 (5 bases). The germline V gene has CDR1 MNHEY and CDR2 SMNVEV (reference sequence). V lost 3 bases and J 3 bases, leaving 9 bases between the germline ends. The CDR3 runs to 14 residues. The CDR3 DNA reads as TGTGCCAGCAGTTTTAGCGAGAACTACAATGAGCAGTTCTTC. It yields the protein CASSFSENYNEQFF.

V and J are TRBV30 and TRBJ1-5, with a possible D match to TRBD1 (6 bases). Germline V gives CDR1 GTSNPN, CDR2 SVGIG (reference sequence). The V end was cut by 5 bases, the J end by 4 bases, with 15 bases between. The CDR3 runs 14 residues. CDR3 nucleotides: TGTGCCTGGGGTCGACAGGACCTTAATCAGCCCCAGCATTTT. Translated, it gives CAWGRQDLNQPQHF.

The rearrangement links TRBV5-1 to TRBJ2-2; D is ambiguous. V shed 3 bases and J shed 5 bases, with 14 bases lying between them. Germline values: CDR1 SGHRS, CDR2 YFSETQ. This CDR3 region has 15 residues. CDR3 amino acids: CASSSGSQETGELFF. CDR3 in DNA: TGCGCCAGCAGCTCGGGTAGCCAGGAGACCGGGGAGCTGTTTTTT.

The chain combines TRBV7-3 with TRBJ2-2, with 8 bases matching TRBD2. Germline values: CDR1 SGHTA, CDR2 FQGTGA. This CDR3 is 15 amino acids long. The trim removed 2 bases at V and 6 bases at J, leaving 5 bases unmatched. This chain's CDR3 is CASSLSLAGSGELFF. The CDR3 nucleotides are TGTGCCAGCAGCTTATCTCTAGCGGGCTCCGGGGAGCTGTTTTTT.

CDR3 amino acids: CASSPGTYTQYF. The CDR3 coding sequence is TGTGCCAGCAGCCCCGGGACTTATACGCAGTATTTT. The gene calls are TRBV7-3 and TRBJ2-3, with a weak D call TRBD2 (6 bases). This CDR3 has 12 amino acids. V was clipped by 5 bases and J by 7 bases, with 10 bases between them. Looked up from germline, CDR1 is SGHTA and CDR2 is FQGTGA.

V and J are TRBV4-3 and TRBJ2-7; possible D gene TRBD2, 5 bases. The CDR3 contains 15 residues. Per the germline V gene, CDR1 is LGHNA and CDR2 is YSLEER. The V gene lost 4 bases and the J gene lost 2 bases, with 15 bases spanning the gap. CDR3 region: CASSLSRLPTYEQYF. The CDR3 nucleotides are TGCGCCAGCAGCCTCTCAAGACTACCAACCTACGAGCAGTACTTC.

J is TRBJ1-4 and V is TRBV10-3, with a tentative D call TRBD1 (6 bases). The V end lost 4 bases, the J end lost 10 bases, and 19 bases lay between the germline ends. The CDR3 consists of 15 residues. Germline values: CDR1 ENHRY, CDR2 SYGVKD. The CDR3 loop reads CAISAGAQVEGKLFF. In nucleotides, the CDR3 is TGTGCCATCAGTGCGGGGGCTCAAGTCGAAGGAAAACTGTTTTTT.